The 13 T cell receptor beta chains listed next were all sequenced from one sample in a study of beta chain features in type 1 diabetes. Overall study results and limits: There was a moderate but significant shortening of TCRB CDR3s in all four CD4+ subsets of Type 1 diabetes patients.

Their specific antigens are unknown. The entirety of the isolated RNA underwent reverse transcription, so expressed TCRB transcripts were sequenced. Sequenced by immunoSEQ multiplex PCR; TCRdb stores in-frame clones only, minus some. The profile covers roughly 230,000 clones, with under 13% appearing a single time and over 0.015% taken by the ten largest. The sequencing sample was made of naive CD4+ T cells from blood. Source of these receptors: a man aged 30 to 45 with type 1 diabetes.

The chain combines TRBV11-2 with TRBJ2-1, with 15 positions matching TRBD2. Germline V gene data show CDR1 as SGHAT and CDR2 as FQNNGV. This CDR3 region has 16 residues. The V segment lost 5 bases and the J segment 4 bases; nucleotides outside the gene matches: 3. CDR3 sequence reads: CASSGLAGGPYNEQFF. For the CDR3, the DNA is TGTGCCAGCAGCGGACTAGCGGGGGGGCCGTACAATGAGCAGTTCTTC.

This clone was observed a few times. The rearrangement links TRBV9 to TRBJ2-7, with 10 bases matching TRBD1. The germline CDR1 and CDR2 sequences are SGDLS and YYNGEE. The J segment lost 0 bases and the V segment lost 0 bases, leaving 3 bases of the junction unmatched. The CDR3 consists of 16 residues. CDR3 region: CASSVEDRGDSYEQYF. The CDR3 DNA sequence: TGTGCCAGCAGCGTAGAGGACAGGGGGGACTCCTACGAGCAGTACTTC.

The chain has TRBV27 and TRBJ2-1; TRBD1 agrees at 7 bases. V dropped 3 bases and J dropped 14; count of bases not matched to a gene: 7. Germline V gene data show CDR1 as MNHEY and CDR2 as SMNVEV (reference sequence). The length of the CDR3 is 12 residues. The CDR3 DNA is TGTGCCAGCAGTTTGGCCGGACAGGTTAAGTTCTTC. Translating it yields CASSLAGQVKFF.

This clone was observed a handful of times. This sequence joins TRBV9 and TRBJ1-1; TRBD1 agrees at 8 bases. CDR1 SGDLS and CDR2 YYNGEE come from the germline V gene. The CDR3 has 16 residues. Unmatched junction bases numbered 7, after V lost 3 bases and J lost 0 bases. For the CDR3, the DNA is TGTGCCAGCAGCGGAGCAGGGGGCGCCTTGAACACTGAAGCTTTCTTT. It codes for CASSGAGGALNTEAFF.

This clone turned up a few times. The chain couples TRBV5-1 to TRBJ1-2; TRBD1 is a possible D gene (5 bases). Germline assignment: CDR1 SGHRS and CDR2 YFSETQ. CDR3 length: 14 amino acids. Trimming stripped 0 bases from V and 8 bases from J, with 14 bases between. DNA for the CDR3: TGCGCCAGCAGCTTGGAACTGGACAATCAAGGCTACACCTTC. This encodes CASSLELDNQGYTF.

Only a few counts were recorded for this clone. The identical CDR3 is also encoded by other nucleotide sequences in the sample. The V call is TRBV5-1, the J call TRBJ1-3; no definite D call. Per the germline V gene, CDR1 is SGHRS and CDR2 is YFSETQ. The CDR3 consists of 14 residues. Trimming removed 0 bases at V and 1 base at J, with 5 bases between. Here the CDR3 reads CASSLDSSGNTIYF. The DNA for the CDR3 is TGCGCCAGCAGCTTGGACAGTTCTGGAAACACCATATATTTT. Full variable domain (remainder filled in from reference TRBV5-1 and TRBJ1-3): KAGVTQTPRYLIKTRGQQVTLSCSPISGHRSVSWYQQTPGQGLQFLFEYFSETQRNKGNFPGRFSGRQFSNSRSEMNVSTLELGDSALYLCASSLDSSGNTIYFGEGSWLTVV.

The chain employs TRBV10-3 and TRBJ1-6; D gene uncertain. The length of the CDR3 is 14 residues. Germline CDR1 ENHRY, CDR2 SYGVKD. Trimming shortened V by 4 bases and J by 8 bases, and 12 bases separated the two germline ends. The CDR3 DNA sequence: TGTGCCATCAGTGGCTCGCCGGAGGATTCACCCCTCCACTTT. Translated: CAISGSPEDSPLHF.

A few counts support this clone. The CDR3 loop is CASSPRDSLSSYNEQFF. CDR3 nucleotide sequence: TGTGCCAGCAGTCCCCGGGACAGTCTGAGCTCCTACAATGAGCAGTTCTTC. The chain joins TRBV25-1 to TRBJ2-1, with 7 bases identical to TRBD1. The CDR3 length is 17 residues. V was clipped by 5 bases and J by 0 bases; unmatched bases: 10. The germline V gene has CDR1 MGHDK and CDR2 SYGVNS. Complete variable domain (other parts from reference TRBV25-1 and TRBJ2-1): EADIYQTPRYLVIGTGKKITLECSQTMGHDKMYWYQQDPGMELHLIHYSYGVNSTEKGDLSSESTVSRIRTEHFPLTLESARPSHTSQYLCASSPRDSLSSYNEQFFGPGTRLTVL.

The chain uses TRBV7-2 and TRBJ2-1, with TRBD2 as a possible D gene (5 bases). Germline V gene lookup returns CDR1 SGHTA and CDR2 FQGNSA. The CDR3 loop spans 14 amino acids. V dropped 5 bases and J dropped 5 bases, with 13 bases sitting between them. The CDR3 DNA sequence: TGTGCCAGCAGCCCGCGGCTAGCAAACAATGAGCAGTTCTTC. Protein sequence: CASSPRLANNEQFF.

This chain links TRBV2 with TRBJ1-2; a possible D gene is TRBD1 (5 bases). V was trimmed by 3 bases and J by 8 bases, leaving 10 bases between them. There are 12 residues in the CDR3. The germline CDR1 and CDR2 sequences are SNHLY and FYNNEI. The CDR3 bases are TGTGCCAGCAGTGACACCTGGGGCGGCTACACCTTC. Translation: CASSDTWGGYTF. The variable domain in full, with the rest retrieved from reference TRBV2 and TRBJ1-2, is EPEVTQTPSHQVTQMGQEVILRCVPISNHLYFYWYRQILGQKVEFLVSFYNNEISEKSEIFDDQFSVERPDGSNFTLKIRSTKLEDSAMYFCASSDTWGGYTFGSGTRLTVV.

The CDR3 protein is CASSLGSRDEQYF. In DNA, the CDR3 is TGTGCCAGCAGCTTGGGGAGCAGGGACGAGCAGTACTTC. The gene calls are TRBV5-4 and TRBJ2-7, with D tentatively TRBD1 (5 bases). Between the trimmed V and J ends, which lost 0 bases and 5 bases, there was a span of 9 bases. The CDR3 totals 13 residues. Germline lookup yields CDR1 SGHNT and CDR2 YYREEE (reference sequence).

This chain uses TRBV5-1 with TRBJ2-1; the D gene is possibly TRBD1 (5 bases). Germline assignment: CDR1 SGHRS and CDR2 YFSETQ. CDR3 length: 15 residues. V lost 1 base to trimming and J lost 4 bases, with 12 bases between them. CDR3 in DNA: TGCGCCAGCAGCTTGCTGGGGCAACGATACAATGAGCAGTTCTTC. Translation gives CASSLLGQRYNEQFF.

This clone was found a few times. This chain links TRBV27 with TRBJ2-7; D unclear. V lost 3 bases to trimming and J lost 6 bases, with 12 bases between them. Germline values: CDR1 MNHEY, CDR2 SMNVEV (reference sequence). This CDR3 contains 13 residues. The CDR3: CASSLNAGSEQYF. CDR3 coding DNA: TGTGCCAGCAGTTTGAATGCAGGCTCCGAGCAGTACTTC.